These 13 T cell receptor beta chains were all obtained from the same sample, sequenced in a study of post-analysis software for immune sequencing data. General observations from the study: Five or six TRBV segments, TRBV5-6, TRBV5-1 and TRBV20-1 among them, were found more frequent in patients than controls.

The TCR beta cDNA libraries carried unique molecular identifiers. TCRdb passed the PCR reads through MiXCR, listing each CDR3 protein once. The sample lists about half a million distinct CDR3 sequences, roughly 45% occurring once. For these receptors, no antigen is known. Sample: blood. The receptors were sampled from a girl under 18 with multiple sclerosis.

This clonotype was observed a handful of times. The chain recombines TRBV5-6 with TRBJ2-7; D not certain. V lost 0 bases and J 3 bases, leaving 7 bases between the germline ends. Germline loops: CDR1 SGHDT, CDR2 YYEEEE. The CDR3 is 13 residues long. CDR3 sequence (DNA): TGTGCCAGCAGCTTGGCGGTCAACTACGAGCAGTACTTC. This encodes CASSLAVNYEQYF.

The J gene is TRBJ2-1, the V gene TRBV28; 10 bases fit TRBD1. The ends lost 5 bases at V and 3 bases at J; junction bases unmatched: 4. The CDR3 is 15 residues long. Germline CDR1 is MDHEN and CDR2 is SYDVKM. CDR3 sequence reads: CASSTRDRGYNEQFF. The CDR3 bases are TGTGCCAGCAGTACCCGGGACAGGGGCTACAATGAGCAGTTCTTC.

The chain has TRBV6-1 and TRBJ2-7; D gene uncertain. The CDR3 length is 14 residues. Germline V CDR1 and CDR2: MNHNS, SASEGT. The V end was cut by 2 bases, the J end by 0 bases, with 8 bases between. CDR3 bases: TGTGCCAGCAGTGAATACGGAGCCTCCTACGAGCAGTACTTC. Protein: CASSEYGASYEQYF.

V is TRBV6-2 or TRBV6-3 and J is TRBJ2-1; TRBD2 aligns across 12 bases. The trim removed 6 bases at V and 4 bases at J, leaving 4 bases unmatched. Looked up from germline, CDR1 is MNHEY and CDR2 is SVGEGT. The CDR3 length is 15 residues. For the CDR3, the DNA is TGTGCCAGCAGACAAACTAGCGGGAGGTACAATGAGCAGTTCTTC. Protein sequence: CASRQTSGRYNEQFF.

V usage is TRBV9 and J usage is TRBJ1-2; D unclear. CDR1 is SGDLS, CDR2 YYNGEE, per germline. V lost 0 bases to trimming and J lost 1 base, with 13 bases between them. The CDR3 length is 16 residues. In nucleotides, the CDR3 is TGTGCCAGCAGCGTAGCGACAACCCCTTTTAACTATGGCTACACCTTC. This sequence encodes CASSVATTPFNYGYTF.

V is TRBV20-1 and J is TRBJ2-7, with 11 bases matching TRBD2. The length of the CDR3 is 16 residues. V trimming: 2 bases; J trimming: 3 bases; junction bases outside the gene matches: 9. Germline V gives CDR1 DFQATT, CDR2 SNEGSKA (reference sequence). The CDR3 reads CSARLSTSGNRYEQYF. The CDR3 DNA reads TGCAGTGCTAGATTGTCGACTAGCGGGAATCGCTACGAGCAGTACTTC.

This clonotype was seen more than once but under ten times. An end of the junction differs from the germline gene, which may be a read error. The V gene is TRBV29-1, the J gene TRBJ2-4; D possibly matches TRBD1 or TRBD2 (5 bases each). Germline V gene sequence: CDR1 SQVTM, CDR2 ANQGSEA. This CDR3 spans 14 amino acids. CDR3 amino acids: CSVRQKLAKNIQHF. CDR3 nucleotides: TGCAGCGTTCGACAGAAGCTAGCCAAAAACATTCAGCACTTC.

This clonotype was detected a few times. Its ends do not fully match the called genes, so a read error is possible. The chain combines TRBV6-5 with TRBJ2-3, with 9 bases that match TRBD1. Germline lookup yields CDR1 MNHEY and CDR2 SVGAGI. The CDR3 is 15 amino acids. CDR3 protein: CVSSYGTGRADTQYF. In nucleotides, the CDR3 is TGTGTCAGCAGTTACGGGACAGGGCGGGCAGATACGCAGTATTTT.

The chain recombines TRBV28 with TRBJ2-3; D is possibly TRBD2 (7 bases). Germline V CDR1 and CDR2: MDHEN, SYDVKM. The V and J ends lost 6 bases and 1 base respectively, with 17 bases between them. The CDR3 spans 16 residues. CDR3 sequence reads: CASRPSGGPGTDTQYF. DNA for the CDR3: TGTGCCAGCAGACCCTCGGGGGGCCCCGGCACAGATACGCAGTATTTT.

The V gene is TRBV5-1, the J gene TRBJ1-1, with TRBD1 as a possible D gene (5 bases). Germline CDR1 is SGHRS and CDR2 is YFSETQ. Trimming removed 6 bases at V and 1 base at J, with 13 bases between. The CDR3 contains 14 residues. This chain's CDR3 is CASTTNTGNTEAFF. DNA of the CDR3: TGCGCCAGCACCACTAATACAGGGAACACTGAAGCTTTCTTT.

CDR3 nucleotides: TGTGCCAGCAGTTCCACCCCAGGGTACCAGCCCCAGCATTTT. This gives the protein CASSSTPGYQPQHF. The chain uses TRBV12-3 or TRBV12-4 and TRBJ1-5, with D possibly TRBD1 on 5 matching bases. This CDR3 spans 14 amino acids. V was shortened by 4 bases and J by 7 bases, with 14 bases between the two germline ends.

The chain is built from TRBV7-2 and TRBJ2-3; no definite D call. Germline-derived CDR1 and CDR2 are SGHTA and FQGNSA. The ends were cut back, 0 bases at V and 4 bases at J, with 8 bases in the middle. CDR3 length: 14 amino acids. The CDR3 DNA sequence: TGTGCCAGCAGCTTAGCGCTCGGCCCAGATACGCAGTATTTT. Its translation: CASSLALGPDTQYF. The whole variable domain, filled in from reference TRBV7-2 and TRBJ2-3, reads GAGVSQSPSNKVTEKGKDVELRCDPISGHTALYWYRQSLGQGLEFLIYFQGNSAPDKSGLPSDRFSAERTGGSVSTLTIQRTQQEDSAVYLCASSLALGPDTQYFGPGTRLTVL.

In its sample, this clonotype was seen a few times. V gene TRBV6-5 combines with J gene TRBJ2-1, with unresolved D. The germline V and J ends were trimmed by 5 bases and 5 bases, with 16 bases remaining between them. The CDR3 runs to 15 residues. Germline V CDR1 and CDR2: MNHEY, SVGAGI. The CDR3 is CASSLGEAPNNEQFF. CDR3 in DNA: TGTGCCAGCAGTCTTGGGGAAGCGCCGAACAATGAGCAGTTCTTC.